The present entry profiles one TCR beta chain with its context. These data come from a study of shared clonotypes between healthy human individuals. Germline V gene data show CDR1 as MGHRA and CDR2 as YSYEKL. V was clipped by 3 bases and J by 5 bases, with 14 bases between them. The CDR3 runs to 15 residues. CD45RO-negative, CCR7-selected cells formed the naive CD8 fraction, which excluded terminally differentiated effector memory CD45RA+ cells. Only in-frame clones appear in the TCRdb table, and some are missing; sequencing was by immunoSEQ multiplex PCR. The sample lists millions of clones, approximately 94% occurring once.

The specimen sequenced was naive CD8+ T cells sorted from blood. V and J are TRBV4-1 and TRBJ2-1; D is unclear. The TCR was taken from a man between 18 and 29 years old in good health. The CDR3 nucleotides are TGCGCCAGCAGCCATAGTTTACAGTTCCACAATGAGCAGTTCTTC. This codes for CASSHSLQFHNEQFF.